This section outlines one T cell receptor (beta chain) sequence together with its context. What it recognizes is unknown. The CDR3 sequence is 19 residues long. V was shortened by 4 bases and J by 1 base, with 23 bases between the two germline ends. Germline lookup yields CDR1 LGHNA and CDR2 YNFKEQ. The data are from a study of blood T cells in healthy people across ages. General study findings and limits: Naive and antigen-experienced cells could not be conclusively compared, given unsorted PBMCs.

All donors came from Russia, were Caucasian and healthy, and spanned ages roughly 6 to 95. With a J-beta primer mix and a sample-barcoded 5' primer, a second PCR ran about 6 to 11 cycles. Each cDNA was tagged by a template-switch adaptor containing 12 random nucleotides. TCRdb fed the 5' RACE reads into MiXCR, producing one record per CDR3 protein. In the table there are almost 1 million distinct CDR3 sequences, roughly 51% of which are singletons. Source material: blood. V usage is TRBV4-2 and J usage is TRBJ1-5; a possible D gene is TRBD1 (5 bases). This TCR was recovered from a woman in her fifties or sixties in good health. CDR3 in amino acids: CASSRYTSRVGASNQPQHF. In nucleotides, the CDR3 is TGTGCCAGCAGCCGATATACTTCTCGGGTAGGGGCGAGCAATCAGCCCCAGCATTTT.